This entry concerns a single TCR beta chain. The data belong to a study of blood T cell repertoires in COVID-19. Sequencing used immunoSEQ multiplex PCR; TCRdb keeps in-frame clones, though not all of them. The sample has roughly 350,000 clones, more than 85% seen once. The CDR3 length is 15 residues. Trimming left V 4 bases short and J 5 bases short, with 15 bases between. CDR1 and CDR2 from the germline V gene are SGHTA and FQGNSA. Specimen: PBMCs or T cells enriched from blood (not recorded which). This TCR was sampled from a woman aged 25 to 45 who had recovered from COVID-19. The V gene is TRBV7-2, the J gene TRBJ1-5; weak D call: TRBD1 (6 bases). The CDR3 here is CASSSSGARYQPQHF. DNA of the CDR3: TGTGCCAGCAGCTCCTCAGGGGCCCGATATCAGCCCCAGCATTTT.